The present TCR beta chain was sequenced within a study of blood T cell repertoires in COVID-19. About the research overall: Samples came from the United States, Italy and Spain, spanning acute and convalescent COVID-19. T cells, B-cell-depleted T cells, or PBMCs provided the cDNA or gDNA that served as material.

This CDR3 is built from 15 residues. Trimming took 6 bases from V and 4 from J, leaving 19 bases between them. The V gene's germline CDR1 is SGHRS and CDR2 YFSETQ. Source study methods: Estimation of nucleated cell counts was performed using reference gene primer amplification. Some clones are missing from TCRdb's copy, which holds only in-frame ones; the method was immunoSEQ multiplex PCR. Clone size and the V and J calls come from that table; the DNA yielded D and trimming. The sample holds under 150,000 clones, approximately 88% seen once. J is TRBJ2-5 and V is TRBV5-1; perhaps TRBD1 as D (6 bases). The specimen sequenced was peripheral blood. This TCR was recovered from a woman older than 75 with acute or convalescent COVID-19. Here the CDR3 DNA reads TGCGCCAGCACCGACCCGACAGGCCTCTTAGAGACCCAGTACTTC. This translates into CASTDPTGLLETQYF.